The clone carrying this T cell receptor beta chain has just a few counts. Its cognate antigen is unknown. The sample comes from a study of vaccination effects on CD4 cells after COVID-19. Germline assignment: CDR1 KGHSH and CDR2 LQKENI. The CDR3 is made up of 13 amino acids. V was clipped by 2 bases and J by 5 bases, with 9 bases between them. Expansion with viral peptide pools was applied to antigen-specific CD4+ T cells by the ViraFEST assay prior to sequencing. Upon completion of under eleven days in culture, CD4+ T cells were isolated. Vaccine recipients lacked prior SARS-CoV-2 infection and had negative nucleocapsid antibodies. The repertoire was sequenced with immunoSEQ multiplex PCR; TCRdb's copy has only in-frame clones and lacks some. The sample holds tens of thousands of clones, around 68% seen once.

The source was CD4+ T cells from PBMCs cultured with HCoV-NL63 spike peptides, collected before COVID-19 vaccination. The V and J genes are TRBV18 and TRBJ1-2; D is unclear. The TCR originated in a human donor who received a COVID-19 vaccine. The CDR3 DNA sequence: TGTGCCAGCTCACCAGAGCAGCAGTATGGCTACACCTTC. This codes for CASSPEQQYGYTF.